This TCR beta chain was identified during a study of T cell clonotyping in hematopoietic cell transplantation. Method: immunoSEQ multiplex PCR; TCRdb's copy keeps in-frame clones and lacks some. The sample carries about 45,000 clones, roughly 92% recorded once. Regarding the study as a whole: Cells were unsorted, so CD4 and CD8 contributions were not separated. Pathologically expanded recipient clonotypes increased progressively from day 30 to day 180 as diversity fell. At the given depth, recipient repertoires were over 95% de novo clonotypes.

There are a few counts of this clone. What it recognizes is unknown. The CDR3 spans 12 residues. The V and J ends lost 5 bases and 6 bases respectively, with 8 bases between them. The germline V gene encodes CDR1 MNHNS and CDR2 SASEGT. The sample was peripheral blood mononuclear cells. The gene calls are TRBV6-1 and TRBJ1-5, with D uncertain. This receptor was obtained from a woman aged 50 to 65 in good health. Some clones in this sample may be carry-over from other donors' samples. The CDR3 sequence: CASSLSVQPQHF. The CDR3 bases are TGTGCCAGCAGTCTATCGGTTCAGCCCCAGCATTTT.